The rows below give T cell receptor beta chains drawn from one sample of a study of cytomegalovirus exposure and HLA in healthy donors. Here immunoSEQ multiplex PCR was the method, and the copy in TCRdb shows in-frame clones only, minus some. The sample consists of 150,000 to 200,000 clones, around three quarters of them appearing once. Sequenced: PBMCs. These TCRs come from a woman in her thirties in good health and CMV-seropositive. The CDR3 runs from the conserved cysteine through the conserved F or W. D genes are given only for firm matches. Clone sizes are given selectively: once, few, many, or a class where the clone is expanded.

TRBJ1-3,NA,TRBV18,NA,CASSPEGGGNTIYF,TGTGCCAGCTCACCAGAAGGAGGAGGAAACACCATATATTTT
TRBJ2-7,few,TRBV5-1,TRBD2,CASSGRAGAYNYEQYF,TGCGCCAGCAGCGGGAGAGCGGGGGCCTACAACTACGAGCAGTACTTC
TRBJ2-7,NA,TRBV9,NA,CASSGGGGYEQYF,TGTGCCAGCAGCGGGGGAGGAGGCTACGAGCAGTACTTC
TRBJ2-7,NA,TRBV7-2,TRBD2,CASSRGLAGGGLYEQYF,TGTGCCAGCAGCCGGGGACTAGCGGGGGGGGGACTGTACGAGCAGTACTTC
TRBJ1-1,NA,TRBV2,NA,CASSNRVDTEAFF,TGTGCCAGCAGTAACAGGGTTGACACTGAAGCTTTCTTT
TRBJ2-1,NA,TRBV5-1,TRBD2,CASSSGGTPYNEQFF,TGCGCCAGCAGCTCGGGGGGGACTCCTTACAATGAGCAGTTCTTC
TRBJ1-2,NA,TRBV12-5,NA,CASALGARGYTF,TGTGCTAGTGCTCTGGGGGCTCGGGGCTACACCTTC
TRBJ2-4,NA,TRBV11-3,TRBD2,CASSSLAGGDGNIQYF,TGTGCCAGCAGCTCTTTAGCGGGGGGGGACGGGAACATTCAGTACTTC
TRBJ1-3,NA,TRBV4-1,NA,CASSQLGYSGNTIYF,TGCGCCAGCAGCCAACTCGGGTATTCTGGAAACACCATATATTTT
TRBJ2-5,NA,TRBV30,TRBD1,CAWSEGTGAGETQYF,TGTGCCTGGAGTGAGGGAACAGGGGCGGGAGAGACCCAGTACTTC
TRBJ2-7,NA,TRBV5-8,NA,CASSLSDRDSYEQYF,TGTGCCAGCAGCTTGTCGGACAGAGACTCCTACGAGCAGTACTTC
TRBJ2-5,NA,TRBV7-3,TRBD2,CASSLLPHRGAQYF,TGTGCCAGCAGCTTACTCCCTCATCGGGGGGCCCAGTACTTC
TRBJ2-2,few,TRBV6-1,NA,CASSGGPGWELFF,TGTGCCAGCAGTGGGGGGCCGGGCTGGGAGCTGTTTTTT
TRBJ1-2,NA,TRBV28,TRBD1,CASSLTGVGYTF,TGTGCCAGCAGTTTAACAGGGGTTGGCTACACCTTC
TRBJ2-1,NA,TRBV5-1,NA,CASSQDNYNEQFF,TGCGCCAGCAGCCAGGACAACTACAATGAGCAGTTCTTC
TRBJ1-3,NA,TRBV28,NA,CASSFLAPGNTIYF,TGTGCCAGCAGCTTCTTGGCCCCAGGAAACACCATATATTTT
TRBJ2-2,once,TRBV9,NA,CASSVKRVEEGELFF,TGTGCCAGCAGCGTAAAGCGGGTGGAGGAGGGGGAGCTGTTTTTT
TRBJ1-5,NA,TRBV19,NA,CASSMSSFSNQPQHF,TGTGCCAGTAGTATGAGTAGTTTTAGCAATCAGCCCCAGCATTTT
TRBJ1-5,NA,TRBV27,TRBD1,CASSLTGVGNQPQHF,TGTGCCAGCAGCTTAACAGGGGTGGGCAATCAGCCCCAGCATTTT
TRBJ1-5,NA,TRBV10-3,TRBD1,CAISTGTGSSNQPQHF,TGTGCCATCAGCACCGGGACAGGGTCAAGCAATCAGCCCCAGCATTTT
TRBJ2-7,NA,TRBV18,TRBD2,CASSPNGASGDYYEQYF,TGTGCCAGCTCACCAAACGGGGCTAGCGGGGACTACTACGAGCAGTACTTC
TRBJ2-7,NA,TRBV7-2,NA,CASSAGPYYEQYF,TGTGCCAGCAGCGCTGGGCCTTACTACGAGCAGTACTTC
TRBJ2-7,NA,TRBV5-6,NA,CASSLGRGTVYEQYF,TGTGCCAGCAGCTTGGGGAGGGGAACGGTGTACGAGCAGTACTTC
TRBJ2-7,NA,TRBV15,TRBD1,CATSSPGQGRYEQYF,TGTGCCACCAGCAGCCCGGGACAGGGTCGCTACGAGCAGTACTTC